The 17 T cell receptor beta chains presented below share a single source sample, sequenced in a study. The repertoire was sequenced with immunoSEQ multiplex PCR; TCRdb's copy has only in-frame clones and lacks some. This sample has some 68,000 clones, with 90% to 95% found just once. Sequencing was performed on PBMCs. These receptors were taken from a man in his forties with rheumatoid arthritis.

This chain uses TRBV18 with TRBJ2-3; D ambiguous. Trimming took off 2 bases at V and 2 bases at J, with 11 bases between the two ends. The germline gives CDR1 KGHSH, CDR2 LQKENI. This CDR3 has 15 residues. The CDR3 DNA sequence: TGTGCCAGCTCACCATATTCTACTAACACAGATACGCAGTATTTT. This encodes CASSPYSTNTDTQYF. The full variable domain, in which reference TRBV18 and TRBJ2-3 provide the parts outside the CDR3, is NAGVMQNPRHLVRRRGQEARLRCSPMKGHSHVYWYRQLPEEGLKFMVYLQKENIIDESGMPKERFSAEFPKEGPSILRIQQVVRGDSAAYFCASSPYSTNTDTQYFGPGTRLTVL.

CDR3 bases: TGTGCCAGCAGATACAGGGTAGGGACCGGGGAGCTGTTTTTT. This encodes CASRYRVGTGELFF. The chain links TRBV2 to TRBJ2-2; a possible D gene is TRBD1 (6 bases). Germline CDR1 and CDR2: SNHLY and FYNNEI. This CDR3 is built from 14 residues. V was cut by 6 bases and J by 5 bases, with 13 bases left in between.

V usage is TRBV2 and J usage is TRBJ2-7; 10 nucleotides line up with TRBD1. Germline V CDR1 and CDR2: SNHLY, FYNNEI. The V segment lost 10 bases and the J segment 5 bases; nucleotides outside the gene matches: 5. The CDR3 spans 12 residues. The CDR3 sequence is CATDRGRDEQYF. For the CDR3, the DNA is TGTGCCACCGACAGGGGGCGCGACGAGCAGTACTTC.

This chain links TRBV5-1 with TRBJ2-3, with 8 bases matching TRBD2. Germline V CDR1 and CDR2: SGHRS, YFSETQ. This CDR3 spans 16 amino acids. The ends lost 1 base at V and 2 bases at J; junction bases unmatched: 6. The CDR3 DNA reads TGCGCCAGCAGCTTGTTTACTAGCGGATCCACAGATACGCAGTATTTT. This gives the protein CASSLFTSGSTDTQYF.

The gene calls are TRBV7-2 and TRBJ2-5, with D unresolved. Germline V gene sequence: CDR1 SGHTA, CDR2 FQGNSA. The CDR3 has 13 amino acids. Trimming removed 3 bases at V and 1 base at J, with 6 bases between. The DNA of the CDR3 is TGTGCCAGCAGCTTCGGGTTCCAAGAGACCCAGTACTTC. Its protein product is CASSFGFQETQYF.

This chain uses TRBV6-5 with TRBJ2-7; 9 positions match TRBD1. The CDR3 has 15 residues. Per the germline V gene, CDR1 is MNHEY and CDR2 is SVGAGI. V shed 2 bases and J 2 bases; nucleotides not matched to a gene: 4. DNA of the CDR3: TGTGCCAGCAGTTACCAAGACAGGGGGGCCTACGAGCAGTACTTC. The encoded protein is CASSYQDRGAYEQYF.

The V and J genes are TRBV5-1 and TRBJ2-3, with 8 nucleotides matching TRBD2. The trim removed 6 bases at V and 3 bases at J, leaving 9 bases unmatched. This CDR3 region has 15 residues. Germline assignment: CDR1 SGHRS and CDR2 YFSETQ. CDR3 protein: CASKTGLGSTDTQYF. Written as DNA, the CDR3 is TGCGCCAGCAAGACGGGACTAGGAAGTACAGATACGCAGTATTTT.

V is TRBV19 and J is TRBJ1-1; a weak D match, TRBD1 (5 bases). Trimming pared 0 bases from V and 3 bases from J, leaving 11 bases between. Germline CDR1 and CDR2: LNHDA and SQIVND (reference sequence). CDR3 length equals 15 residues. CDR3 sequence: CASSIDTGLDTEAFF. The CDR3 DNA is TGTGCCAGTAGTATAGATACAGGATTAGACACTGAAGCTTTCTTT.

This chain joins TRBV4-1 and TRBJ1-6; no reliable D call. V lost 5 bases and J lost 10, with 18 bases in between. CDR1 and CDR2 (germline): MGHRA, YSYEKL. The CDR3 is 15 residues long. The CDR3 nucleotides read TGCGCCAGCAGCTTTGGGCCAGGTGTTGAATCACCCCTCCACTTT. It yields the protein CASSFGPGVESPLHF.

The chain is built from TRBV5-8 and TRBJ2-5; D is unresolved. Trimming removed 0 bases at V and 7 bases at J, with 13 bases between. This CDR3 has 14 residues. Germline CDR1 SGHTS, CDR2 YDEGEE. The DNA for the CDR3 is TGTGCCAGCAGCTTGGATCCGGGCCCGGGGACCCAGTACTTC. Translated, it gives CASSLDPGPGTQYF.

CDR3 bases: TGTGCCAGCAGGCACGGAGGGCCGAACACCGGGGAGCTGTTTTTT. Its translation is CASRHGGPNTGELFF. The chain employs TRBV2 and TRBJ2-2; the D gene is possibly TRBD2 (6 bases). The V gene lost 6 bases and the J gene lost 0 bases, with 11 bases spanning the gap. This CDR3 comprises 15 residues. Germline V gives CDR1 SNHLY, CDR2 FYNNEI.

As DNA, the CDR3 is TGTGCCAGCAGCCAAGATAGGTTGCTAGCGGGAGAAGCTCTGGAGACCCAGTACTTC. Its translation is CASSQDRLLAGEALETQYF. The chain is built from TRBV14 and TRBJ2-5; 10 nucleotides align to TRBD2. Trimming cost V 0 bases and J 5 bases; bases outside gene matches: 15. The CDR3 covers 19 residues. Germline-derived CDR1 and CDR2 are SGHDN and FVKESK.

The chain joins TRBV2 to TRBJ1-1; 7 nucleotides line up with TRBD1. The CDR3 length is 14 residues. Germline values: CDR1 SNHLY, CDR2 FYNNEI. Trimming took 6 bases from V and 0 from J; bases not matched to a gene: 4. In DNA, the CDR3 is TGTGCCAGCAGCGGGGACAGCATGAACACTGAAGCTTTCTTT. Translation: CASSGDSMNTEAFF.

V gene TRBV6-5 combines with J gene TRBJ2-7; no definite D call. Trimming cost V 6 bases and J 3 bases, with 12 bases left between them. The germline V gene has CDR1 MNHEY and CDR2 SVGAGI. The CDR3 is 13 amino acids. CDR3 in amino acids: CASRMGRYYEQYF. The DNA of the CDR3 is TGTGCCAGCAGAATGGGCCGATACTACGAGCAGTACTTC.

The DNA for the CDR3 is TGTGCCAGCAGTGAAGCTGGGCGGAACAATCAGCCCCAGCATTTT. Protein product: CASSEAGRNNQPQHF. The chain links TRBV6-1 to TRBJ1-5; D remains unclear. V lost 0 bases and J 3 bases, leaving 9 bases between the germline ends. Germline CDR1 MNHNS, CDR2 SASEGT. This CDR3 contains 15 residues.

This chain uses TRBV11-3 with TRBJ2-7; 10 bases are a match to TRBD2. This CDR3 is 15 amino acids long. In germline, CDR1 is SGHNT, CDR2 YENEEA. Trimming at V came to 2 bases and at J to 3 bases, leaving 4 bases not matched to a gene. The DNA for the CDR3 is TGTGCCAGCAGCTTAATGGGGACTAGCGACTACGAGCAGTACTTC. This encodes CASSLMGTSDYEQYF.

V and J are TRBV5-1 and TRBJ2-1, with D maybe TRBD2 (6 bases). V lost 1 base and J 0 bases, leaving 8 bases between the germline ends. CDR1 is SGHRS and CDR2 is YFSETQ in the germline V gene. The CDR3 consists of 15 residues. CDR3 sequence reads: CASSLRESSYNEQFF. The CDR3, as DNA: TGCGCCAGCAGCTTGCGGGAGAGCTCCTACAATGAGCAGTTCTTC.